Presented here are 12 T cell receptor beta chains from one specimen sequenced in a study of a mutant IDH1 vaccine in newly diagnosed glioma. This table comes from immunoSEQ multiplex PCR, and its TCRdb copy is limited to in-frame clones, with some not included. Of some 130,000 clones in the sample, over 75% were seen once. Regarding time point: week 11, during vaccination. Every vaccination contained 300 ug of the mutant IDH1 20-mer peptide and was paired with topical imiquimod. Their antigens remain unidentified. The sample here was PBMCs, taken from a glioma patient whose treatment included an IDH1 peptide vaccine. The receptors derive from a man aged 35 to 55 with glioma.

There are a few counts of this clone. The chain joins TRBV30 to TRBJ1-1, with a possible D match to TRBD1 (6 bases). Trimming removed 2 bases at V and 3 bases at J, with 19 bases between. Germline V gives CDR1 GTSNPN, CDR2 SVGIG (reference sequence). The length of the CDR3 is 16 residues. DNA for the CDR3: TGTGCCTGGAGTCCCCGAGGGGGGGTTGGGGACACTGAAGCTTTCTTT. This encodes CAWSPRGGVGDTEAFF.

This rearrangement joins TRBV9 to TRBJ2-1; no reliable D call. Germline loops: CDR1 SGDLS, CDR2 YYNGEE. The CDR3 sequence is 13 residues long. V was shortened by 4 bases and J by 5 bases, with 10 bases between the two germline ends. As DNA, the CDR3 is TGTGCCAGCAGCAGCGCTCCGGACAATGAGCAGTTCTTC. This gives the protein CASSSAPDNEQFF.

CDR3 region: CASSPATGLEGLGAFF. CDR3 nucleotides: TGTGCCAGCAGCCCCGCCACAGGGCTCGAAGGGTTAGGAGCTTTCTTT. The chain recombines TRBV5-4 with TRBJ1-1, with D possibly being TRBD1 (6 bases). V dropped 4 bases and J dropped 10 bases, with 26 bases sitting between them. CDR1 and CDR2 from the germline V gene are SGHNT and YYREEE (reference sequence). The CDR3 has 16 amino acids.

The chain has TRBV7-9 and TRBJ1-2; tentative D call: TRBD1 (6 bases). V dropped 1 base and J dropped 7 bases, with 7 bases sitting between them. This CDR3 is built from 12 residues. The germline gives CDR1 SEHNR, CDR2 FQNEAQ (reference sequence). The CDR3 region has the DNA TGTGCCAGCAGCTTAGACAGGGTTGGCTACACCTTC. Its translation is CASSLDRVGYTF.

The CDR3 sequence: CASSSDRGAYEQYF. In nucleotides, the CDR3 is TGCGCCAGCAGCTCGGACAGGGGAGCCTACGAGCAGTACTTC. The V gene is TRBV5-1, the J gene TRBJ2-7, with 9 positions matching TRBD1. Trimming at V came to 3 bases and at J to 2 bases, leaving 3 bases not matched to a gene. Germline V CDR1 and CDR2: SGHRS, YFSETQ. The CDR3 runs 14 residues. Full variable domain (rest looked up from reference TRBV5-1 and TRBJ2-7): KAGVTQTPRYLIKTRGQQVTLSCSPISGHRSVSWYQQTPGQGLQFLFEYFSETQRNKGNFPGRFSGRQFSNSRSEMNVSTLELGDSALYLCASSSDRGAYEQYFGPGTRLTVT.

V is TRBV11-3 and J is TRBJ2-5; D might be TRBD2 (5 bases). The CDR3 length is 13 residues. CDR1 and CDR2 (germline): SGHNT, YENEEA. The V gene lost 4 bases and the J gene lost 7 bases, with 13 bases spanning the gap. In DNA, the CDR3 is TGTGCCAGCAGCTCGAATCGGGCGGGGACCCAGTACTTC. Its translation is CASSSNRAGTQYF. Looking up the rest from reference TRBV11-3 and TRBJ2-5 gives the full variable domain: EAGVVQSPRYKIIEKKQPVAFWCNPISGHNTLYWYLQNLGQGPELLIRYENEEAVDDSQLPKDRFSAERLKGVDSTLKIQPAELGDSAVYLCASSSNRAGTQYFGPGTRLLVL.

This chain uses TRBV5-5 with TRBJ2-7; 7 nucleotides match TRBD1. This CDR3 region has 15 residues. The V and J ends lost 3 bases and 5 bases, in that order; junction bases with no gene match: 11. Germline V CDR1 and CDR2: SGHKS, YYEKEE (reference sequence). DNA of the CDR3: TGTGCCAGCAGCTATTACGACAGGGAAGGGAACGAGCAGTACTTC. It translates to CASSYYDREGNEQYF.

V usage is TRBV18 and J usage is TRBJ1-5; weak D call: TRBD1 (6 bases). The V gene lost 1 base and the J gene lost 0 bases, with 13 bases spanning the gap. The CDR3 runs to 17 residues. CDR1 is KGHSH and CDR2 is LQKENI in the germline V gene. CDR3 protein: CASSPLGAAVSNQPQHF. CDR3 in DNA: TGTGCCAGCTCACCACTGGGGGCAGCTGTTAGCAATCAGCCCCAGCATTTT.

The chain has TRBV11-2 and TRBJ1-2; perhaps TRBD1 as D (5 bases). This CDR3 has 14 residues. V was cut by 5 bases and J by 4 bases, with 14 bases left in between. Per germline, CDR1 SGHAT and CDR2 FQNNGV. The DNA of the CDR3 is TGTGCCAGCAGCCCTACCTGGGGACCCTATGGCTACACCTTC. Protein product: CASSPTWGPYGYTF.

CDR3 in amino acids: CASTLGGAYGYTF. The CDR3 bases are TGTGCCAGCACCCTAGGGGGTGCCTATGGCTACACCTTC. V usage is TRBV7-9 and J usage is TRBJ1-2, with TRBD1 as a possible D gene (6 bases). This CDR3 spans 13 amino acids. Germline V gives CDR1 SEHNR, CDR2 FQNEAQ (reference sequence). Trimming left V 7 bases short and J 4 bases short, with 13 bases between.

Comment on this clone: Other DNA sequences in the same sample also yield this CDR3. The V call is TRBV10-3, the J call TRBJ1-2; a possible D gene is TRBD1 (5 bases). This CDR3 comprises 13 residues. The V end lost 3 bases, the J end lost 2 bases, and 7 bases lay between the germline ends. The germline gives CDR1 ENHRY, CDR2 SYGVKD. The CDR3 loop is CAISEDRNYGYTF. As DNA, the CDR3 is TGTGCCATCAGTGAAGACAGAAACTATGGCTACACCTTC.

This clone has a single count. The chain carries TRBV5-5 and TRBJ2-7, with 9 bases that match TRBD1. V lost 4 bases and J lost 3; bases outside the gene matches: 11. This CDR3 region has 16 residues. Germline loops: CDR1 SGHKS, CDR2 YYEKEE (reference sequence). The CDR3 here is CASSPGLTGGLYEQYF. The DNA for the CDR3 is TGTGCCAGCAGCCCGGGATTGACAGGGGGACTCTACGAGCAGTACTTC.